Listed below are T cell receptor beta chains from one sample, sequenced in a study of identical twins. TCRdb reanalysed the 5' RACE reads using MiXCR and keeps one entry per CDR3 protein. The sample records around 570,000 distinct CDR3 sequences, more than 9% being singletons. These data also featured in a second study, about yellow fever vaccine responses in identical twins.

The sample consisted of PBMCs. These receptors were taken from a woman aged 18-29 years in good health. The conserved cysteine and the conserved F or W are not part of the CDR3 here. The D gene is left open where the match is weak. Rows may omit the clone size; those that give it use once, few, many or a size class.

d_call clone_size v_call cdr3_aa
. few TRBV18 ASSPGRAATSTDTQY
. many TRBV9 ASSVGTSSNTGELF
TRBD1 many TRBV4-3 ASSQDYPGGYSQY
. . TRBV20-1 SARVSPLHSPLH
. . TRBV7-8 ASGEGFTSFEQY
. many TRBV12-3/TRBV12-4 ASGQQGPIQY
TRBD2 . TRBV20-1 SAEETSGNTGELF
TRBD2 few TRBV20-1 SARDLAGGTGEQY
. many TRBV20-1 SASRQVQETQY
. many TRBV7-9 ASLRPHEADTQY